One TCR beta chain is described in this entry. There is no known antigen for this receptor. No clone much larger than this one lies a single base away; base qualities are absent. Flow cytometry had shown CD8+CD57+ cell expansion in the patients selected for sequencing. Every patient had a diagnosis of severe acquired aplastic anemia based on International Study of Aplastic Anemia and Agranulocytosis and Camitta criteria. At the time blood was sampled, none of the patients had received any therapy. The study deep-sequenced TCR repertoires of sorted CD4+ and CD8+ blood T cells from severe aplastic anemia patients and healthy subjects. In the USA, patient enrollment took place under clinicaltrials.gov protocols 00001620, 01623167, 00001397, 00071045, 00081523 and 00961064. Ficoll-Paque density gradient centrifugation was used to isolate peripheral blood mononuclear cells. CD4+ and CD8+ T cells were sorted by FACS or magnetic beads before DNA extraction.

The data were taken from a study of CD8+CD57+ T cells in acquired aplastic anemia (dated by TCRdb to the late 2010s). With regard to the full study: DNA extracted from sorted CD4+ and CD8+ cells had a mean of roughly 3.4 ug, with a range of about 0.2 to 30 ug. CD8+CD57+ expansion was defined as a frequency above the mean frequency observed in healthy subjects. The study at large found these results: Roughly 29 CD8+ CDR3 sequences were found to be shared between patients and controls, but these sequences appeared to be highly expressed in patients and within the immunodominant clones of the patients. Between patients and healthy controls, no significant difference in CD8+ Simpson's diversity was found (P=0.060).

Genomic DNA served as template for TCR beta VDJ combination and CDR3 sequence profiling. An Illumina HiSeq 2000 was used for TCR repertoire sequencing. The authors' analysis ran thus. Repertoire assessment relied on Simpson's diversity index, CDR3 size and DJ length profiles, and TRBV/TRBJ rearrangement plots. The immunodominant clone was defined as the most abundant DNA sequence in deep sequencing data. CDR3 amino acid sequences were screened for sharing across subjects and were compared with published repertoires and the VDJdb database. TCRdb passed the public sequencing reads through fastp at Q25 and MiXCR, retaining productive beta sequences. Each CDR3 protein appears once, grouped with its most common genes and DNA. None of the V and J calls come from the authors' own analysis; TCRdb made them. The sample yields about 150,000 distinct CDR3 sequences; about 50% were counted once. Around a third of the sample goes to the ten largest clones.

The sequencing sample was made of sorted CD4+, CD8+, or CD8+CD57+ T cells (not recorded which) from PBMCs. This receptor was taken from a human donor with aplastic anemia.

The nucleotides read TGTGCCAGCAGTTACCCGACGCCCCAGGGCGGCAACGAGCAGTACTTC. It codes for CASSYPTPQGGNEQYF. The chain was built from TRBV6-5 and TRBJ2-7; TRBD1 is possibly the D segment (5 matching bases). V is clipped by 2 bases and J by 5 bases, and the sequence between their germline boundaries is 19 bases long. Its CDR3 holds 16 amino acids, cysteine through phenylalanine. Just CDR3 DNA is preserved here, 48 bases in frame from base 1. Based on the germline V gene, the CDR1 and CDR2 sequences are MNHEY and SVGAGI.